This TCR beta chain was found in a study of shared clonotypes between healthy human individuals. Whole-study findings and limits: The diversity represented, both genetic and in exposure history, was limited by few donors. Memory subsets generally showed lower estimated richness than naive subsets.

CD45RA-negative memory and CD45RA+ naive subsets were split from the CD4+ cells. A note on this clone: Its antigen is unidentified.

V lost 5 bases and J lost 8, with 19 bases in between. Germline V gene lookup returns CDR1 SGHAT and CDR2 FQNNGV. This CDR3 region has 15 residues. Authors' processing steps: ImmunoSEQ yielded junction-only sequences lacking quality scores, so filtering differed. Generated by immunoSEQ multiplex PCR, the TCRdb table keeps only in-frame clones and is missing some. V and J calls and clone size follow that table, whereas D and trimming were derived from the DNA. In the table there are about 2.5 million clones, roughly 92% of which are singletons. The TCR comes from a man aged 18-30 years in good health. Some clones in this sample may be carry-over from other donors' samples. The chain uses TRBV11-2 and TRBJ2-1; weak D call: TRBD1 (5 bases). Sequences were obtained from naive CD4+ T cells from PBMCs. Subset noted: CD45RA+ positively selected. CDR3 nucleotides: TGTGCCAGCAGCCCTAGGTCAGGGTTTTACGATGAGCAGTTCTTC. Protein product: CASSPRSGFYDEQFF.